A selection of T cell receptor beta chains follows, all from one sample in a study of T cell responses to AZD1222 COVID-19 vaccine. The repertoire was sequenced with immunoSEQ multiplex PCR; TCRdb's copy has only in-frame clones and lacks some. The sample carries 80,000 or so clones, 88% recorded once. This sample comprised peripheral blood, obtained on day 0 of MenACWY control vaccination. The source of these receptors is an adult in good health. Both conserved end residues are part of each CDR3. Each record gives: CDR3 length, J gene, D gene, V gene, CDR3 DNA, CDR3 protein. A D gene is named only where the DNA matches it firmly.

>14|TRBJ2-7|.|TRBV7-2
TGTGCCAGCAGCTTGCGTCGGGACCCCTACGAGCAGTACTTC
CASSLRRDPYEQYF
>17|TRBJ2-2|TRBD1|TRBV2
TGTGCCAGCAGCCCGGGACAGGGGACAAAGAACACCGGGGAGCTGTTTTTT
CASSPGQGTKNTGELFF
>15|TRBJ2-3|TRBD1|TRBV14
TGTGCCAGCAGCCACTGGGACAGTTTCACAGATACGCAGTATTTT
CASSHWDSFTDTQYF
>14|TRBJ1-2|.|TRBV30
TGTGCCTGGAGTTCAGGAAGAGAAAACTATGGCTACACCTTC
CAWSSGRENYGYTF
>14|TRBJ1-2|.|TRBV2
TGTGCCAGCAGTCGATCCGGGACAATAGGCGGCTACACCTTC
CASSRSGTIGGYTF
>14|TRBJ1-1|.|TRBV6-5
TGTGCCAGCAGTTACTTTGGAAAGAACACTGAAGCTTTCTTT
CASSYFGKNTEAFF
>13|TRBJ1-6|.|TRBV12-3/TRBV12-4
TGTGCCAGTCATGGGGGGCAGGGATCACCCCTCCACTTT
CASHGGQGSPLHF
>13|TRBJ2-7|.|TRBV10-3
TGTGCCATCAGTGGGAAGGAGTACTACGAGCAGTACTTC
CAISGKEYYEQYF
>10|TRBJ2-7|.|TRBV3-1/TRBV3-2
TGTGCCAGTTCCGCTAACGAGCAGTACTTC
CASSANEQYF
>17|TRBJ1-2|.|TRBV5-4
TGTGCCAGCAGCTTGGGGCTTTCCCGGGACGGGGACGGTGGCTACACCTTC
CASSLGLSRDGDGGYTF
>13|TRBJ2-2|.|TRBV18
TGTGCCAGCTCACCTGGACGGACCGGGGAGCTGTTTTTT
CASSPGRTGELFF
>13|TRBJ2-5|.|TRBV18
TGTGCCAGCTCACCATTACCGGAAGAGACCCAGTACTTC
CASSPLPEETQYF